This TCR beta chain emerged from a study of blood T cells in healthy people across ages. This clonotype was detected many times. Combining a sample-barcoded 5' primer with a J-beta primer mix, a second PCR ran for roughly 7 to 12 cycles. TCRdb independently ran MiXCR on the 5' RACE reads; one entry per CDR3 protein. This sample has some 1.5 million distinct CDR3 sequences; approximately 28% occur once, and the top ten carry about 7.7%. This CDR3 is 12 amino acids long. Germline-derived CDR1 and CDR2 are SQVTM and ANQGSEA. With 6 bases removed from V and 4 bases from J, the gap between germline ends came to 12 bases.

Sequences were obtained from blood. The clonotype was recovered from a young woman in good health. The rearrangement links TRBV29-1 to TRBJ1-1; D possibly corresponds to TRBD1 (5 bases). The CDR3 is CSVRYGGTEAFF. The CDR3 region has the DNA TGCAGCGTCCGTTATGGGGGCACTGAAGCTTTCTTT.